Below are 32 T cell receptor beta chains sequenced from a single sample in a study of cytomegalovirus exposure and HLA in healthy donors. PCR employed 60 Vbeta and 13 Jbeta primers. Libraries were prepared by immunoSEQ multiplex PCR; TCRdb keeps only in-frame clonotypes and omits some of them. The sample lists 160,000 or so clones; about 80% were seen once. The sequencing sample was made of PBMCs. These receptors were taken from a man aged 40-49 years in good health and CMV-seronegative.

The J gene is TRBJ2-3, the V gene TRBV5-1; 7 bases are a match to TRBD1. The germline V gene has CDR1 SGHRS and CDR2 YFSETQ. This CDR3 comprises 14 residues. The J segment lost 5 bases and the V segment lost 4 bases, leaving 7 bases of the junction unmatched. CDR3 amino acids: CASSLDRARDTQYF. The CDR3 DNA follows: TGCGCCAGCAGCCTCGACAGGGCCAGAGATACGCAGTATTTT.

The gene calls are TRBV11-2 and TRBJ2-1; 7 nucleotides align to TRBD1. This CDR3 spans 14 amino acids. CDR1 is SGHAT and CDR2 is FQNNGV in the germline V gene. The V gene end was trimmed by 5 bases and the J gene end by 7 bases; junction bases not matched to a gene: 8. Here the CDR3 reads CASSQAGTANEQFF. The DNA of the CDR3 is TGTGCCAGCAGCCAAGCCGGGACAGCAAATGAGCAGTTCTTC.

Points on this clone: The germline gene is not matched at one end of the junction; a read error may be the cause. The rearrangement links TRBV2 to TRBJ2-6, with a possible D match to TRBD1 (5 bases). This CDR3 contains 16 residues. Germline V gene data show CDR1 as SNHLY and CDR2 as FYNNEI. CDR3 loop: CASRPTSDSGANGLTF. The CDR3, as DNA: TGTGCCAGCAGGCCAACCAGCGACTCTGGGGCCAACGGCCTGACTTTC.

This chain uses TRBV28 with TRBJ2-7; TRBD1 matches at 7 bases. This CDR3 region has 16 residues. The V gene's germline CDR1 is MDHEN and CDR2 SYDVKM. V trimming: 5 bases; J trimming: 2 bases; junction bases outside the gene matches: 12. The CDR3 spells CASSRPGTVGAYEQYF. The CDR3 DNA reads TGTGCCAGCAGTCGACCCGGGACAGTCGGGGCCTACGAGCAGTACTTC.

This sequence joins TRBV5-1 and TRBJ2-3; TRBD1 matches at 7 bases. The length of the CDR3 is 17 residues. CDR1 and CDR2 (germline): SGHRS, YFSETQ. Germline trimming cut 0 bases from V and 2 bases from J; bases unmatched to any gene: 9. The CDR3 nucleotides are TGCGCCAGCAGCTTGGCAGGGACAGTCCGAGCCACAGATACGCAGTATTTT. Translating gives CASSLAGTVRATDTQYF.

The chain recombines TRBV6-1 with TRBJ2-1; D gene unclear. Germline lookup yields CDR1 MNHNS and CDR2 SASEGT. The CDR3 is 13 residues long. The V and J ends lost 5 bases and 5 bases respectively, with 10 bases between them. CDR3 coding DNA: TGTGCCAGCAGTTCATCACAGAACAATGAGCAGTTCTTC. Encoded protein: CASSSSQNNEQFF.

The chain combines TRBV5-1 with TRBJ2-1; 11 bases fit TRBD2. CDR1 and CDR2 from the germline V gene are SGHRS and YFSETQ. The CDR3 is made up of 18 amino acids. V was pared by 0 bases and J by 8 bases, with 13 bases of the junction left unmatched. The CDR3 loop reads CASSLEGSGRGLGDEQFF. The CDR3 DNA sequence: TGCGCCAGCAGCTTGGAAGGTAGCGGGAGGGGATTAGGAGATGAGCAGTTCTTC.

As DNA, the CDR3 is TGTGCCAGCAGTCCCGGACTAGCGGGCGCTGCCTACAATGAGCAGTTCTTC. Its translation is CASSPGLAGAAYNEQFF. The chain links TRBV7-2 to TRBJ2-1; 11 bases are a match to TRBD2. The CDR3 length is 17 residues. Germline CDR1 SGHTA, CDR2 FQGNSA. With 6 bases clipped from V and 2 bases from J, the junction kept 9 bases outside the gene matches.

J is TRBJ1-3 and V is TRBV5-6; the D is unclear. This CDR3 has 13 residues. Germline V gives CDR1 SGHDT, CDR2 YYEEEE. With 4 bases removed from V and 2 bases from J, the gap between germline ends came to 7 bases. Here the CDR3 DNA reads TGTGCCAGCAGCCGGGGAACTGGAAACACCATATATTTT. Protein: CASSRGTGNTIYF.

This sequence joins TRBV27 and TRBJ2-7, with no clear D. The V end lost 4 bases, the J end lost 0 bases, and 10 bases lay between the germline ends. The CDR3 runs 14 residues. Germline CDR1 is MNHEY and CDR2 is SMNVEV (reference sequence). DNA of the CDR3: TGTGCCAGCAGTTCTTCTCCCCTCTCCTACGAGCAGTACTTC. Amino acid sequence: CASSSSPLSYEQYF.

Of note for this clone: A junction boundary mismatches the germline segment, possibly from a read error. The V gene is TRBV7-9, the J gene TRBJ2-4, with 14 bases fitting TRBD2. Per germline, CDR1 SEHNR and CDR2 FQNEAQ (reference sequence). The CDR3 is 19 residues long. CDR3 in amino acids: CSSSFTGLAGVRAKNIQYF. The CDR3 DNA reads TGTTCCAGCAGCTTTACGGGACTAGCGGGAGTTAGAGCCAAAAACATTCAGTACTTC.

The chain uses TRBV7-2 and TRBJ2-2; TRBD2 agrees at 8 bases. Trimming took 1 base from V and 4 from J; bases not matched to a gene: 8. CDR3 length: 17 amino acids. Germline CDR1 reads SGHTA; CDR2 reads FQGNSA. The CDR3, as DNA: TGTGCCAGCAGCTTAGGTACTAGCGGAGTTAGCACCGGGGAGCTGTTTTTT. Its translation: CASSLGTSGVSTGELFF.

The V call is TRBV5-1, the J call TRBJ2-2, with 8 bases that match TRBD2. CDR3 length: 15 residues. V dropped 4 bases and J dropped 8; count of bases not matched to a gene: 10. Germline V gene data show CDR1 as SGHRS and CDR2 as YFSETQ. The CDR3 nucleotides read TGCGCCAGCAGCGTCACCGGGACTAGGAGTGGGGAGCTGTTTTTT. Its protein is CASSVTGTRSGELFF.

The chain uses TRBV6-6 and TRBJ1-6; D is possibly TRBD1 (6 bases). V was pared by 6 bases and J by 3 bases, with 12 bases between. Looked up from germline, CDR1 is MNHNY and CDR2 is SVGAGI (reference sequence). The CDR3 is 15 amino acids. The CDR3 DNA reads as TGTGCCAGCAGCCCAAGGGGGTTCTATAATTCACCCCTCCACTTT. This sequence encodes CASSPRGFYNSPLHF.

This clone turned up a few times. The chain combines TRBV5-1 with TRBJ1-1; no definite D call. Germline V gene lookup returns CDR1 SGHRS and CDR2 YFSETQ. This CDR3 comprises 14 residues. The V and J ends lost 0 bases and 5 bases respectively, with 11 bases between them. The CDR3 region has the DNA TGCGCCAGCAGCTTGGAGGGAAGCGGGACTGAAGCTTTCTTT. It yields the protein CASSLEGSGTEAFF.

J is TRBJ2-3 and V is TRBV10-3; tentatively, D is TRBD1 (5 bases). This CDR3 is 12 amino acids long. Germline V gene lookup returns CDR1 ENHRY and CDR2 SYGVKD. V was pared by 8 bases and J by 3 bases, with 9 bases between. The CDR3 coding sequence is TGTGCCATCCAGGGTAATACAGATACGCAGTATTTT. Its protein product is CAIQGNTDTQYF.

This chain joins TRBV30 and TRBJ2-2; 7 bases are shared with TRBD1. CDR3 size: 15 residues. Germline CDR1 reads GTSNPN; CDR2 reads SVGIG (reference sequence). V was clipped by 2 bases and J by 3 bases; unmatched bases: 6. The CDR3 protein is CAWSLNTGDTGELFF. The CDR3 nucleotides are TGTGCCTGGAGTCTCAATACAGGGGACACCGGGGAGCTGTTTTTT. Full variable domain (rest looked up from reference TRBV30 and TRBJ2-2): SQTIHQWPATLVQPVGSPLSLECTVEGTSNPNLYWYRQAAGRGLQLLFYSVGIGQISSEVPQNLSASRPQDRQFILSSKKLLLSDSGFYLCAWSLNTGDTGELFFGEGSRLTVL.

The V gene is TRBV2, the J gene TRBJ2-6; D remains ambiguous. The V gene lost 7 bases and the J gene lost 0 bases, with 10 bases spanning the gap. The CDR3 has 15 amino acids. Looked up from germline, CDR1 is SNHLY and CDR2 is FYNNEI. DNA for the CDR3: TGTGCCAGCACGTCGACAAGCTCTGGGGCCAACGTCCTGACTTTC. Its protein product is CASTSTSSGANVLTF.

The chain uses TRBV2 and TRBJ2-1, with 14 bases identical to TRBD2. The V and J ends lost 4 bases and 9 bases, in that order; junction bases with no gene match: 2. This CDR3 spans 14 amino acids. Germline values: CDR1 SNHLY, CDR2 FYNNEI. CDR3 sequence reads: CASSVGLAGGEQFF. Here the CDR3 DNA reads TGTGCCAGCAGTGTTGGACTAGCGGGGGGTGAGCAGTTCTTC.

This clone was observed a handful of times. The chain employs TRBV5-1 and TRBJ2-7, with 8 nucleotides matching TRBD2. V lost 3 bases to trimming and J lost 3 bases; unmatched junction nucleotides: 11. Germline CDR1 reads SGHRS; CDR2 reads YFSETQ. This CDR3 region has 16 residues. CDR3 protein: CASSSGGGTRVYEQYF. In DNA, the CDR3 is TGCGCCAGCAGCTCCGGGGGGGGGACACGGGTCTACGAGCAGTACTTC.

This chain connects TRBV10-3 to TRBJ1-6; TRBD1 is a possible D gene (6 bases). The germline V gene has CDR1 ENHRY and CDR2 SYGVKD. V lost 7 bases, J lost 5 bases, and 9 bases lay in between. This CDR3 comprises 13 residues. CDR3 loop: CAITGQNNSPLHF. DNA for the CDR3: TGTGCCATCACTGGACAGAATAATTCACCCCTCCACTTT.

The rearrangement uses TRBV10-3 and TRBJ1-5; TRBD1 matches 9 bases. V shed 0 bases and J 4 bases; nucleotides not matched to a gene: 1. CDR1 and CDR2 (germline): ENHRY, SYGVKD. The CDR3 contains 15 residues. The CDR3 reads CAISESGQGNQPQHF. CDR3 DNA sequence: TGTGCCATCAGTGAGTCGGGACAGGGTAATCAGCCCCAGCATTTT.

A note on this clone: A read error may produce the germline difference seen at one junction end. The genes are TRBV27 and TRBJ2-4; 7 bases agree with TRBD1. This CDR3 is 13 amino acids long. Germline-derived CDR1 and CDR2 are MNHEY and SMNVEV (reference sequence). The CDR3 bases are TGTGCCAGCAGTAGACGGGACAGCAACAGTCAGTACTTC. This codes for CASSRRDSNSQYF.

Only one count was recorded for this clone. The J gene is TRBJ1-4, the V gene TRBV19, with a tentative D call TRBD1 (6 bases). Germline values: CDR1 LNHDA, CDR2 SQIVND (reference sequence). V dropped 10 bases and J dropped 8 bases, with 20 bases sitting between them. The CDR3 extends over 14 amino acids. The CDR3 protein is CATQRGTNSEKLFF. The CDR3 DNA reads as TGTGCCACCCAAAGGGGGACAAACTCAGAAAAACTGTTTTTT.

The rearrangement uses TRBV21-1 and TRBJ2-7; the table's TRBD2 call for D was not verified on the DNA. TRBV21-1 is listed as a pseudogene. CDR3 length equals 16 residues. CDR3 sequence (DNA): TGTGCCAGCAGCATGACTAGCGGGAAGAGCTCCTACGAGCAGTACTTC. It yields the protein CASSMTSGKSSYEQYF.

As regards this clone: One junction end does not reproduce the germline sequence, and a read error may be involved. CDR3 protein: CASMLGVSGANVLTF. The CDR3 DNA reads as TGTGCTAGCATGCTGGGAGTCTCTGGGGCCAACGTCCTGACTTTC. The V gene is TRBV7-7, the J gene TRBJ2-6; D perhaps matches TRBD2 (5 bases). From germline, CDR1 is SSHAT and CDR2 FNYEAQ (reference sequence). The CDR3 has 15 amino acids.

The CDR3 DNA reads TGTGCCAGCAGCTTAGGGCTAGCTGAAGAGACCCAGTACTTC. Translation: CASSLGLAEETQYF. The rearrangement links TRBV11-3 to TRBJ2-5, with D possibly matching TRBD2 (5 bases). The CDR3 has 14 amino acids. The ends were cut back, 1 base at V and 3 bases at J, with 9 bases in the middle. The germline CDR1 and CDR2 sequences are SGHNT and YENEEA.

The CDR3 region is CASSQGTRGNQETQYF. The CDR3, as DNA: TGCGCCAGCAGCCAAGGAACCAGGGGGAACCAAGAGACCCAGTACTTC. The rearrangement uses TRBV4-1 and TRBJ2-5, with 7 bases identical to TRBD1. The CDR3 length is 16 residues. V was pared by 1 base and J by 0 bases, with 5 bases of the junction left unmatched. Germline V CDR1 and CDR2: MGHRA, YSYEKL.

The chain employs TRBV5-1 and TRBJ2-2; 7 nucleotides agree with TRBD1. The germline gives CDR1 SGHRS, CDR2 YFSETQ. The CDR3 is 15 residues long. The trim removed 4 bases at V and 1 base at J, leaving 4 bases unmatched. The CDR3 loop is CASSTRTGNTGELFF. The CDR3 coding sequence is TGCGCCAGCAGCACAAGGACAGGGAACACCGGGGAGCTGTTTTTT.

The rearrangement uses TRBV10-3 and TRBJ2-3; 7 positions agree with TRBD2. The germline V gene has CDR1 ENHRY and CDR2 SYGVKD. V was clipped by 11 bases and J by 1 base; unmatched bases: 9. This CDR3 is built from 14 residues. In DNA form, the CDR3 reads TGTGCCGCTAGCCGGGGGGAAGGCACAGATACGCAGTATTTT. Translating gives CAASRGEGTDTQYF.

This rearrangement joins TRBV7-9 to TRBJ2-7; TRBD2 might be the D (5 bases). CDR1 is SEHNR, CDR2 FQNEAQ, per germline (reference sequence). The CDR3 is 18 amino acids. V was cut by 1 base and J by 1 base, with 20 bases left in between. CDR3 bases: TGTGCCAGCAGCTTAGATTCCCTAGCTCATCCAGTGTCCTACGAGCAGTACTTC. Its protein is CASSLDSLAHPVSYEQYF. Together with reference TRBV7-9 and TRBJ2-7, the CDR3 gives the full variable domain: DTGVSQNPRHKITKRGQNVTFRCDPISEHNRLYWYRQTLGQGPEFLTYFQNEAQLEKSRLLSDRFSAERPKGSFSTLEIQRTEQGDSAMYLCASSLDSLAHPVSYEQYFGPGTRLTVT.

In regard to this clone: Sequence at one end of the junction differs from germline and may be a read error. The J gene is TRBJ1-1, the V gene TRBV7-9; 8 nucleotides agree with TRBD1. The CDR3 sequence is 15 residues long. Germline CDR1 is SEHNR and CDR2 is FQNEAQ (reference sequence). The CDR3 spells CAGSPPAGGEFGAFF. In DNA, the CDR3 is TGTGCCGGCAGCCCTCCTGCAGGGGGCGAGTTTGGAGCTTTCTTT.